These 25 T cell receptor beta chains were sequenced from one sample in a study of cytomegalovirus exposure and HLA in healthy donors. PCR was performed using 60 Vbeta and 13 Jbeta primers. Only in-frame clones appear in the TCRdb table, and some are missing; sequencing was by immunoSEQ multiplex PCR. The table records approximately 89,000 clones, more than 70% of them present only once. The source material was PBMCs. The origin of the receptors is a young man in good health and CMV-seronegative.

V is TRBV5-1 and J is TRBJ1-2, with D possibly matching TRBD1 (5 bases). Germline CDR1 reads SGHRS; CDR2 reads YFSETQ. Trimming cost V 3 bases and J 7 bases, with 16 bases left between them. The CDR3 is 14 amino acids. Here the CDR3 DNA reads TGCGCCAGCAGCTACCAGGGTGGTCCGGCTGGCTACACCTTC. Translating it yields CASSYQGGPAGYTF.

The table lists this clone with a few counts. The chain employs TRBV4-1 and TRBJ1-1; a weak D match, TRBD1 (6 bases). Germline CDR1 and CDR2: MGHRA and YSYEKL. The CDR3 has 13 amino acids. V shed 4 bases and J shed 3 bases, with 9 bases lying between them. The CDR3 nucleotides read TGCGCCAGCAGCCGCGGACAGCACACTGAAGCTTTCTTT. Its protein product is CASSRGQHTEAFF.

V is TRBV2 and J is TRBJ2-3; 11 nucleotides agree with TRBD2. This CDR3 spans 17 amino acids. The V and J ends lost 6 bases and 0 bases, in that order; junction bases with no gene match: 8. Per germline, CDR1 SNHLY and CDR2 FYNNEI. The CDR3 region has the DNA TGTGCCAGCAGCCCTGGGACTAGCGGATTTAGCACAGATACGCAGTATTTT. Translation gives CASSPGTSGFSTDTQYF.

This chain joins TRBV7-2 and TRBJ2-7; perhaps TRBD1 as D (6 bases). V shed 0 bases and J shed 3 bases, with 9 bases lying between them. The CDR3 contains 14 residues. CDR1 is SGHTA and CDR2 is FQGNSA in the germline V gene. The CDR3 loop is CASSLADSFYEQYF. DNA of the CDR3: TGTGCCAGCAGCTTAGCGGACAGTTTCTACGAGCAGTACTTC.

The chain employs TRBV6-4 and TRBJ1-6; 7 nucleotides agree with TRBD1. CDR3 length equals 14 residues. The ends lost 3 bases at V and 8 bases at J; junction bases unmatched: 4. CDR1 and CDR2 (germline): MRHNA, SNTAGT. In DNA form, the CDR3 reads TGTGCCAGCAGTGAGCAGGGGGGAGATTCACCCCTCCACTTT. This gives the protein CASSEQGGDSPLHF.

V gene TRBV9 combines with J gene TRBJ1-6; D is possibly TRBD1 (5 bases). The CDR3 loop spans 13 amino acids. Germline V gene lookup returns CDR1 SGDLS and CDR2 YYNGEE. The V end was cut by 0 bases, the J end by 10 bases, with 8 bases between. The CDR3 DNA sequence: TGTGCCAGCAGCGTAGGGGGGGGGTCACCCCTCCACTTT. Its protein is CASSVGGGSPLHF.

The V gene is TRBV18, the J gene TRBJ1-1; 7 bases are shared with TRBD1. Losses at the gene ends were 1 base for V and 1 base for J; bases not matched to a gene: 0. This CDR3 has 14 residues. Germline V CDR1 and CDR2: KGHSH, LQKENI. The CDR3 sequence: CASSPRQGNTEAFF. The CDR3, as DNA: TGTGCCAGCTCACCACGACAGGGGAACACTGAAGCTTTCTTT.

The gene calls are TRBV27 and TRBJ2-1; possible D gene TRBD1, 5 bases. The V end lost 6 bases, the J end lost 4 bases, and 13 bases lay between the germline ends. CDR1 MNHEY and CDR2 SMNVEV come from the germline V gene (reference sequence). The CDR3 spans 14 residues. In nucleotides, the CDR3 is TGTGCCAGCAGATCAGGGTTCGGATACAATGAGCAGTTCTTC. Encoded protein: CASRSGFGYNEQFF.

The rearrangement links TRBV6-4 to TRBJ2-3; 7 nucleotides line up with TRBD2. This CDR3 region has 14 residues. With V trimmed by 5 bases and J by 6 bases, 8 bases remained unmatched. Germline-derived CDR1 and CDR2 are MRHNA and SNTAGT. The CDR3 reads CASSKTSITDTQYF. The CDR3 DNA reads TGTGCCAGCAGTAAGACTAGCATTACGGATACGCAGTATTTT.

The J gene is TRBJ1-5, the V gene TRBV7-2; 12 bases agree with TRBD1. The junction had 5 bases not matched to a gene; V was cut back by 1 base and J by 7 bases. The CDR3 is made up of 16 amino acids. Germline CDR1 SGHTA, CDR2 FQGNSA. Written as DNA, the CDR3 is TGTGCCAGCAGCTTAGTGGGGACAGGGGGCGCCCAGCCCCAGCATTTT. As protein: CASSLVGTGGAQPQHF.

CDR3 DNA sequence: TGTGCCACCAGGTCCCCCGGAGTCGGGGAGCTGTTTTTT. Protein product: CATRSPGVGELFF. The chain carries TRBV5-4 and TRBJ2-2; D call uncertain. CDR3 size: 13 residues. V was clipped by 9 bases and J by 7 bases, with 16 bases between them. Germline-derived CDR1 and CDR2 are SGHNT and YYREEE (reference sequence).

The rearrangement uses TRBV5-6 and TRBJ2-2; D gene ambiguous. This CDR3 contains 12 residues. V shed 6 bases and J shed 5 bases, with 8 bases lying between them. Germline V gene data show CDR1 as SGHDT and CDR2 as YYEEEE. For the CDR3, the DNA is TGTGCCAGCACCCCCGGGACCGGGGAGCTGTTTTTT. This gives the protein CASTPGTGELFF.

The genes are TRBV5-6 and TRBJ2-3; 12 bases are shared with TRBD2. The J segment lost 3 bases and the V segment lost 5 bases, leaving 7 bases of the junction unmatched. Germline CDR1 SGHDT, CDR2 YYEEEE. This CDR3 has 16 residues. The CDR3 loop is CASRILAGGLTDTQYF. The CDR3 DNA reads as TGTGCCAGCAGGATACTAGCGGGGGGCCTAACAGATACGCAGTATTTT.

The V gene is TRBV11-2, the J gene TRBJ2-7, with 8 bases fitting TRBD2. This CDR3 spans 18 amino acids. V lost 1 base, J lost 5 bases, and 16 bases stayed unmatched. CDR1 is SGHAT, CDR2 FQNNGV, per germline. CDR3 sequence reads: CASSLVRTSGRVYDEQYF. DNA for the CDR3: TGTGCCAGCAGCTTAGTGAGAACAAGCGGGAGAGTATACGACGAGCAGTACTTC. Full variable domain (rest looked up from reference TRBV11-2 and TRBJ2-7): EAGVAQSPRYKIIEKRQSVAFWCNPISGHATLYWYQQILGQGPKLLIQFQNNGVVDDSQLPKDRFSAERLKGVDSTLKIQPAKLEDSAVYLCASSLVRTSGRVYDEQYFGPGTRLTVT.

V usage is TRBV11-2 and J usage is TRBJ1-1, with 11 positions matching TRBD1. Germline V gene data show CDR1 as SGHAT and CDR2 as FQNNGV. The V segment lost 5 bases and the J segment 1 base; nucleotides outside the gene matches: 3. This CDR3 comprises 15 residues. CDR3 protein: CASSAGQGANTEAFF. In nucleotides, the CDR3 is TGTGCCAGCAGCGCAGGACAGGGGGCGAACACTGAAGCTTTCTTT.

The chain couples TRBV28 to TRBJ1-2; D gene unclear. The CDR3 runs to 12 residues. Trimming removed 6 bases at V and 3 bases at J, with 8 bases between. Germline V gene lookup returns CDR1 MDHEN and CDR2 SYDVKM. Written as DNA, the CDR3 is TGTGCCAGCAGCGTTCTCTACTATGGCTACACCTTC. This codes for CASSVLYYGYTF.

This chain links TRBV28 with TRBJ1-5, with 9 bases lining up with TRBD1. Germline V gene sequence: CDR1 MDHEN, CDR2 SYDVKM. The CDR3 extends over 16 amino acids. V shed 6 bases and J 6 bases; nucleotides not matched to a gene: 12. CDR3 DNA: TGTGCCAGCAGCCGCGGACCGGGACAGGGTGCTCAGCCCCAGCATTTT. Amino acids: CASSRGPGQGAQPQHF. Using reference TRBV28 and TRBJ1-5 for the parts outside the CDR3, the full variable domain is DVKVTQSSRYLVKRTGEKVFLECVQDMDHENMFWYRQDPGLGLRLIYFSYDVKMKEKGDIPEGYSVSREKKERFSLILESASTNQTSMYLCASSRGPGQGAQPQHFGDGTRLSIL.

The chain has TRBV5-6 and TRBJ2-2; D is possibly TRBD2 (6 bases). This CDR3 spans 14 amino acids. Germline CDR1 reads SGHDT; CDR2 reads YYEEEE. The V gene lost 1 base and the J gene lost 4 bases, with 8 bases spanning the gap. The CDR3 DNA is TGTGCCAGCAGCTTGAACGGGGGCACCGGGGAGCTGTTTTTT. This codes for CASSLNGGTGELFF.

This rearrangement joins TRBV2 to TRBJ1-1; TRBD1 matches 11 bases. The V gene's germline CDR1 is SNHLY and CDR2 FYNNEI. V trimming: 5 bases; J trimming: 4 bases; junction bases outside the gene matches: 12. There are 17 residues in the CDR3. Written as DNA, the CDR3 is TGTGCCAGCAGTTTAAGAGGACAGGGGGCATCGGGCACTGAAGCTTTCTTT. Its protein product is CASSLRGQGASGTEAFF.

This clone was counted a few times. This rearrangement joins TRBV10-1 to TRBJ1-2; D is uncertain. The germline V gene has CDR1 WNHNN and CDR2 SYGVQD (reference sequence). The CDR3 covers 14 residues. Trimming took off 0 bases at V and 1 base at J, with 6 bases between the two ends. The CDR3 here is CASSESRVNYGYTF. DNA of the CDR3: TGCGCCAGCAGTGAGTCTCGGGTTAACTATGGCTACACCTTC.

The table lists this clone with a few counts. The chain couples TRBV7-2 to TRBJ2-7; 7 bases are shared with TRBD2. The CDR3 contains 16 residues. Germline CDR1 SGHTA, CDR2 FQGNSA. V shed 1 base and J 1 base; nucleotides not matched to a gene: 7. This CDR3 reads CASSLGGGGYSYEQYF. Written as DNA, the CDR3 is TGTGCCAGCAGCTTAGGTGGCGGGGGATATTCCTACGAGCAGTACTTC. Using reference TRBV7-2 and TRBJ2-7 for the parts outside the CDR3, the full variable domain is GAGVSQSPSNKVTEKGKDVELRCDPISGHTALYWYRQSLGQGLEFLIYFQGNSAPDKSGLPSDRFSAERTGGSVSTLTIQRTQQEDSAVYLCASSLGGGGYSYEQYFGPGTRLTVT.

CDR3 protein: CASSPRADTQYF. CDR3 coding DNA: TGTGCCAGCAGCCCGCGGGCAGATACGCAGTATTTT. V is TRBV7-2 and J is TRBJ2-3; D may be TRBD2 (5 bases). V lost 5 bases to trimming and J lost 4 bases, with 7 bases between them. The CDR3 loop spans 12 amino acids. Germline assignment: CDR1 SGHTA and CDR2 FQGNSA.

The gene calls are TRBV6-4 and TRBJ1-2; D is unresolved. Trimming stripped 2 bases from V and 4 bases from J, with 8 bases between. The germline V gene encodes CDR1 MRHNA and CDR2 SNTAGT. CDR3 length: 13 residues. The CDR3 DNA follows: TGTGCCAGCAGTGACAAAGAGGGCTATGGCTACACCTTC. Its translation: CASSDKEGYGYTF.

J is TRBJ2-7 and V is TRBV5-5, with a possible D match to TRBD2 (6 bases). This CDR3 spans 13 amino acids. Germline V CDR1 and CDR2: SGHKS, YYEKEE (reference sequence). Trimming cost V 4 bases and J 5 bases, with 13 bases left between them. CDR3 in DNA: TGTGCCAGCAGCAGCTTCACGGGAGACGAGCAGTACTTC. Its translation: CASSSFTGDEQYF. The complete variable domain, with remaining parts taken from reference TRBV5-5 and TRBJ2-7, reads DAGVTQSPTHLIKTRGQQVTLRCSPISGHKSVSWYQQVLGQGPQFIFQYYEKEERGRGNFPDRFSARQFPNYSSELNVNALLLGDSALYLCASSSFTGDEQYFGPGTRLTVT.

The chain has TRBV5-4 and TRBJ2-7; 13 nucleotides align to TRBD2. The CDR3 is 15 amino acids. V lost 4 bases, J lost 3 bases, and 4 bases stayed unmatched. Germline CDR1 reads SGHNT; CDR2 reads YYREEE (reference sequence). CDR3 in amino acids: CASSVGTSGVYEQYF. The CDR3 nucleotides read TGTGCCAGCAGCGTGGGGACTAGCGGGGTCTACGAGCAGTACTTC.